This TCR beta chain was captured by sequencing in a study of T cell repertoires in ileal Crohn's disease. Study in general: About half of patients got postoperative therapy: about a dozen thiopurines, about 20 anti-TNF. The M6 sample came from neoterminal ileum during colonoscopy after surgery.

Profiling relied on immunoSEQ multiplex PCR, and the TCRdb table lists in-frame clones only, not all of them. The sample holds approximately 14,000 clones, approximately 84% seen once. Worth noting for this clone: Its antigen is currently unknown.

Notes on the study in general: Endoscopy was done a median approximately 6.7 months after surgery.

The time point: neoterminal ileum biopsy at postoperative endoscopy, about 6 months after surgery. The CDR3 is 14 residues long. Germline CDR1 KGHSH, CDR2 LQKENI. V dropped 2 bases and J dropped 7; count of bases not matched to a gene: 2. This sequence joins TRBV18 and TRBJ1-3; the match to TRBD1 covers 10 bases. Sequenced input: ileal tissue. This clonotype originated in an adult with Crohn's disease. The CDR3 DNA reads TGTGCCAGCTCACCATTGGGACAGGGGAACACCATATATTTT. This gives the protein CASSPLGQGNTIYF.